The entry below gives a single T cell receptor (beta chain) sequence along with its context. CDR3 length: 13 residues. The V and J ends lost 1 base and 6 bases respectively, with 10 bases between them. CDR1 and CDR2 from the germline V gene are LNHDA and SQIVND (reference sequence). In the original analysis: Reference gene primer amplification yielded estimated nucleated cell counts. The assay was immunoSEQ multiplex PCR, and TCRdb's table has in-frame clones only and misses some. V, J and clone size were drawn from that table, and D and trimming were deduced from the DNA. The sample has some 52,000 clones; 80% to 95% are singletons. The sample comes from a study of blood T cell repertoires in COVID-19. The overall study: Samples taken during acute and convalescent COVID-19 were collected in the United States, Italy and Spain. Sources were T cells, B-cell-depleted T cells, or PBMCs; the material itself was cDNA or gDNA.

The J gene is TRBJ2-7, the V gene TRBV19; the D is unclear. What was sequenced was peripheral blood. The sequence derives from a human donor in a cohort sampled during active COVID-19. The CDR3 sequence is CASSIVLESEQYF. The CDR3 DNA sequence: TGTGCCAGTAGTATAGTATTAGAATCCGAGCAGTACTTC.